The 19 T cell receptor beta chains reported below all come from one sample, sequenced in a study of shared clonotypes between healthy human individuals. Generated by immunoSEQ multiplex PCR, the TCRdb table keeps only in-frame clones and is missing some. The data hold approximately 350,000 clones, with 90% to 98% observed a single time. Sequencing input: memory CD8+ T cells sorted from blood. Indicated subset: CD45RO+ cells pooled with CCR7-negative TemRA cells. Receptors originate from a man younger than 45 in good health.

The V gene is TRBV19, the J gene TRBJ2-7; D not certain. Trimming took 5 bases from V and 2 from J, leaving 10 bases between them. The CDR3 has 13 amino acids. CDR1 is LNHDA and CDR2 is SQIVND in the germline V gene (reference sequence). The DNA of the CDR3 is TGTGCCAGTAGTCCAGCTAGTACCTACGAGCAGTACTTC. It codes for CASSPASTYEQYF.

V and J are TRBV2 and TRBJ2-3, with D possibly matching TRBD2 (6 bases). CDR3 size: 14 residues. V lost 5 bases, J lost 5 bases, and 14 bases lay in between. Germline CDR1 is SNHLY and CDR2 is FYNNEI. Here the CDR3 reads CASSSEGRGDTQYF. The CDR3 region has the DNA TGTGCCAGCAGTTCGGAGGGCCGGGGAGATACGCAGTATTTT.

CDR3 region: CASSQVLAFSYEQYF. The DNA for the CDR3 is TGCGCCAGCAGCCAAGTACTAGCGTTTTCCTACGAGCAGTACTTC. The chain links TRBV4-1 to TRBJ2-7; 7 bases agree with TRBD2. Losses at the gene ends were 1 base for V and 1 base for J; bases not matched to a gene: 4. Germline V gene data show CDR1 as MGHRA and CDR2 as YSYEKL. This CDR3 is 15 amino acids long.

V usage is TRBV2 and J usage is TRBJ1-2; D gene unclear. CDR1 SNHLY and CDR2 FYNNEI come from the germline V gene. This CDR3 has 13 amino acids. V gave up 1 base and J gave up 10 bases, with 13 bases separating them. CDR3 amino acids: CASSEGGRDHYTF. Here the CDR3 DNA reads TGTGCCAGCAGTGAAGGGGGAAGGGATCACTACACCTTC. The full variable domain, with the rest looked up from reference TRBV2 and TRBJ1-2, is EPEVTQTPSHQVTQMGQEVILRCVPISNHLYFYWYRQILGQKVEFLVSFYNNEISEKSEIFDDQFSVERPDGSNFTLKIRSTKLEDSAMYFCASSEGGRDHYTFGSGTRLTVV.

The CDR3 DNA sequence: TGTGCCAGCAGCTTAGGTCGACAGGGGCCTAGCACAGATACGCAGTATTTT. Its translation: CASSLGRQGPSTDTQYF. The J gene is TRBJ2-3, the V gene TRBV7-9, with 8 bases lining up with TRBD1. Germline values: CDR1 SEHNR, CDR2 FQNEAQ (reference sequence). The CDR3 is 17 residues long. V lost 1 base and J lost 0; bases outside the gene matches: 6.

The chain uses TRBV30 and TRBJ2-4; a weak D match, TRBD2 (6 bases). Germline assignment: CDR1 GTSNPN and CDR2 SVGIG (reference sequence). V was pared by 1 base and J by 1 base, with 11 bases between. The CDR3 spans 15 residues. As DNA, the CDR3 is TGTGCCTGGAGTGCCCCGGGAGTTGCCAAAAACATTCAGTACTTC. Its translation is CAWSAPGVAKNIQYF.

The chain combines TRBV29-1 with TRBJ2-7; D not resolved. The CDR3 covers 10 residues. In germline, CDR1 is SQVTM, CDR2 ANQGSEA. V gave up 7 bases and J gave up 2 bases, with 6 bases separating them. The CDR3 is CSAGTYEQYF. The CDR3 coding sequence is TGCAGCGCTGGGACCTACGAGCAGTACTTC.

This rearrangement joins TRBV5-1 to TRBJ2-1; TRBD2 matches 13 bases. The J segment lost 3 bases and the V segment lost 4 bases, leaving 10 bases of the junction unmatched. CDR3 length equals 18 residues. From germline, CDR1 is SGHRS and CDR2 YFSETQ. CDR3 coding DNA: TGCGCCAGCAGCGTCGAAGGACTAGCGGGAGCCTTCTACAATGAGCAGTTCTTC. The encoded protein is CASSVEGLAGAFYNEQFF.

This rearrangement joins TRBV5-1 to TRBJ2-7; TRBD1 aligns across 9 bases. The CDR3 is 16 amino acids. Trimming removed 0 bases from V and 4 bases from J; junction bases left unmatched: 8. Per the germline V gene, CDR1 is SGHRS and CDR2 is YFSETQ. CDR3 sequence reads: CASSLAWGGQGYEQYF. The CDR3 nucleotides read TGCGCCAGCAGCTTGGCGTGGGGCGGACAGGGGTACGAGCAGTACTTC.

The chain uses TRBV5-5 and TRBJ2-2, with D possibly being TRBD2 (5 bases). V lost 4 bases and J 4 bases, leaving 8 bases between the germline ends. CDR1 is SGHKS, CDR2 YYEKEE, per germline (reference sequence). The CDR3 consists of 13 residues. The CDR3 sequence is CASSRDFTGELFF. DNA of the CDR3: TGTGCCAGCAGCCGGGATTTCACCGGGGAGCTGTTTTTT.

V is TRBV21-1 and J is TRBJ2-7; the table names TRBD2, a call not compared with the DNA. TRBV21-1 is recorded as a pseudogene. The CDR3 is made up of 16 amino acids. DNA of the CDR3: TGTGCCAGCAGCTCCAGGACTAGCGGGAGCTCCTACGAGCAGTACTTC. Translated, it gives CASSSRTSGSSYEQYF.

J is TRBJ2-2 and V is TRBV18, with 11 bases matching TRBD2. The CDR3 totals 16 residues. V was pared by 2 bases and J by 1 base, with 0 bases of the junction left unmatched. Germline CDR1 and CDR2: KGHSH and LQKENI. The DNA of the CDR3 is TGTGCCAGCTCACCAACTAGCGGGAGGAACACCGGGGAGCTGTTTTTT. Translating it yields CASSPTSGRNTGELFF.

This chain uses TRBV27 with TRBJ2-2, with 8 bases lining up with TRBD1. V lost 6 bases, J lost 7 bases, and 10 bases stayed unmatched. The CDR3 loop spans 15 amino acids. Germline CDR1 and CDR2: MNHEY and SMNVEV (reference sequence). Here the CDR3 reads CASRLRTGLIGELFF. The DNA of the CDR3 is TGTGCCAGCAGGCTAAGGACAGGGCTAATCGGGGAGCTGTTTTTT.

This chain links TRBV2 with TRBJ1-2; a possible D gene is TRBD1 (6 bases). CDR3 size: 12 residues. Germline CDR1 is SNHLY and CDR2 is FYNNEI. The DNA of the CDR3 is TGTGCAGGCAGGGGAGAAAGCTATGGCTACACCTTC. Amino acid sequence: CAGRGESYGYTF.

In DNA form, the CDR3 reads TGTGCCAGCTCACCTAACAGGGGGCGCTTTGGCGGGGAGCTGTTTTTT. It is translated as CASSPNRGRFGGELFF. The gene calls are TRBV18 and TRBJ2-2; 9 nucleotides align to TRBD1. This CDR3 comprises 16 residues. Germline V gene sequence: CDR1 KGHSH, CDR2 LQKENI. J gave up 7 bases and V 3 bases, and 9 bases lay outside the gene matches.

This chain links TRBV5-5 with TRBJ2-2, with 9 bases that match TRBD1. Germline V gives CDR1 SGHKS, CDR2 YYEKEE (reference sequence). V shed 4 bases and J 3 bases; nucleotides not matched to a gene: 13. The CDR3 spans 18 residues. In DNA form, the CDR3 reads TGTGCCAGCAGCGTGCCGGGACAGGGATGGTTTGACACCGGGGAGCTGTTTTTT. It specifies CASSVPGQGWFDTGELFF.

The chain is built from TRBV11-3 and TRBJ2-5; D perhaps matches TRBD1 (6 bases). Trimming cost V 1 base and J 1 base, with 19 bases left between them. Germline lookup yields CDR1 SGHNT and CDR2 YENEEA. The CDR3 sequence is 18 residues long. The CDR3 nucleotides read TGTGCCAGCAGCTTAGGTGTGAAGGTCAGAGGGGGCCAAGAGACCCAGTACTTC. The encoded protein is CASSLGVKVRGGQETQYF. The full variable domain, in which reference TRBV11-3 and TRBJ2-5 provide the parts outside the CDR3, is EAGVVQSPRYKIIEKKQPVAFWCNPISGHNTLYWYLQNLGQGPELLIRYENEEAVDDSQLPKDRFSAERLKGVDSTLKIQPAELGDSAVYLCASSLGVKVRGGQETQYFGPGTRLLVL.

The rearrangement joins TRBV6-5 to TRBJ2-3, with 9 bases matching TRBD2. The V segment lost 4 bases and the J segment 4 bases; nucleotides outside the gene matches: 6. Germline V lookup: CDR1 MNHEY, CDR2 SVGAGI. This CDR3 comprises 15 residues. The CDR3 region is CASSFGGRVSDTQYF. The CDR3 nucleotides read TGTGCCAGCAGTTTCGGCGGGAGGGTCTCAGATACGCAGTATTTT.

This chain links TRBV11-2 with TRBJ2-7; the D gene is possibly TRBD2 (6 bases). CDR1 and CDR2 from the germline V gene are SGHAT and FQNNGV. V was trimmed by 1 base and J by 4 bases, leaving 17 bases between them. The CDR3 loop spans 16 amino acids. The CDR3: CASSLGTSLVRYEQYF. The CDR3 nucleotides are TGTGCCAGCAGCTTAGGTACTAGCTTGGTGCGGTACGAGCAGTACTTC.